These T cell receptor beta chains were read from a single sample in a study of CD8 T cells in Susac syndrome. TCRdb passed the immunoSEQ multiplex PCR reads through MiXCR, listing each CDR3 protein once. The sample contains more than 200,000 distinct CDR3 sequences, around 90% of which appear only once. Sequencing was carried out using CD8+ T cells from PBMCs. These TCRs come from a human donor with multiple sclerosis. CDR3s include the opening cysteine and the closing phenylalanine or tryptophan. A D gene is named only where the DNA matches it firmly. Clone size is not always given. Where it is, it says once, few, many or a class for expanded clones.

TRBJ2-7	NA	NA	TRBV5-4	TGTGCCAGCAGCTTCAATACCCTAGAGCAGTACTTC	CASSFNTLEQYF
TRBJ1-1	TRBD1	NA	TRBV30	TGTGCCTGGAGGGGAGCTTGGACAGGAGACACTGAAGCTTTCTTT	CAWRGAWTGDTEAFF
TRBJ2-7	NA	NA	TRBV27	TGTGCCAGCAGGCTCAGGGAATCCTACGAGCAGTACTTC	CASRLRESYEQYF
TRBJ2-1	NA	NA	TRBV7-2	TGTGCCAGCAGCTTAAATTCTCTAACCAATGAGCAGTTCTTC	CASSLNSLTNEQFF
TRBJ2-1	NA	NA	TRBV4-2	TGTGCCAGCAGCCAAGAGGGCGTTAACAATGAGCAGTTCTTC	CASSQEGVNNEQFF
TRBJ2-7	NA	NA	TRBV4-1	TGCGCCAGCAGCCAAGTTCGGGGGTCCAACGAGCAGTACTTC	CASSQVRGSNEQYF
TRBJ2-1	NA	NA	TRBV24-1	TGTGCCACCAGTGGAGACTCTGGGGTCAATGAGCAGTTCTTC	CATSGDSGVNEQFF
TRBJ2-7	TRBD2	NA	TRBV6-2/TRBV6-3	TGTGCCAGCAGTTGGGTCGAGCGGGAGTTCGACGAGCAGTACTTC	CASSWVEREFDEQYF
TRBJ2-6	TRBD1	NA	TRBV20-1	TGCAGTGCTAGAGGGCCGGGACAGGGTGCGATGTTCTCTGGGGCCAACGTCCTGACTTTC	CSARGPGQGAMFSGANVLTF
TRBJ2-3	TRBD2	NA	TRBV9	TGTGCCAGCAGCACTCCCTCGGGAGGGGGACAAGATACGCAGTATTTT	CASSTPSGGGQDTQYF
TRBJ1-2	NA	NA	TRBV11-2	TGTGCCAGCAACCCCCAGTCCAGGGCCGTGCATGGCTACACCTTC	CASNPQSRAVHGYTF
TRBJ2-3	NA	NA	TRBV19	TGTGCCAGTATTGGGGATACGCAGTATTTT	CASIGDTQYF
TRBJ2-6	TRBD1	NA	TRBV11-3	TGTGCCAGCAGCACCGGGGACAGCTCTGGGGCCAACGTCCTGACTTTC	CASSTGDSSGANVLTF
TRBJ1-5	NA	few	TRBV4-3	TGCGCCAGCAGCCAAGATGAGGGGGAAGATCAGCCCCAGCATTTT	CASSQDEGEDQPQHF
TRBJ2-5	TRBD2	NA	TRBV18	TGTGCCAGCTCACCAGGCGGGAGTCCCCAAGAGACCCAGTACTTC	CASSPGGSPQETQYF
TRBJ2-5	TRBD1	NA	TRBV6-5	TGTGCCAGCAGTTACTCGTCCTTCCGGGACAGGCGACAAGAGACCCAGTACTTC	CASSYSSFRDRRQETQYF
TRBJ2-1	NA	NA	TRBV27	TGTGCCAGCACGGCTTCTTCCTACAATGAGCAGTTCTTC	CASTASSYNEQFF
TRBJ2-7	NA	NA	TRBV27	TGTGCCAGCGCCCTTACACCGACCTACGAGCAGTACTTC	CASALTPTYEQYF
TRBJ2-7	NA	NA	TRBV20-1	TGCAGTGCTAGCGGGACCCTCGCTAGTGAGCAGTACTTC	CSASGTLASEQYF
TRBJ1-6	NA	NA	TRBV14	TGTGCCAGCAGCCCCCCGGGTCCGCGATCACCCCTCCACTTT	CASSPPGPRSPLHF
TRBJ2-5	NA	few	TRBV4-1	TGCGCCAGCAGCCAAGATCTTGCTGAAGAGACCCAGTACTTC	CASSQDLAEETQYF
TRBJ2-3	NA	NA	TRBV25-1	TGTGCCAGCAGTGATTTCGGGGGAGATACGCAGTATTTT	CASSDFGGDTQYF
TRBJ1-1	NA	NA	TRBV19	TGTGCCAGTAGTATAGGGACAGAGGGAGTTACTGAAGCTTTCTTT	CASSIGTEGVTEAFF
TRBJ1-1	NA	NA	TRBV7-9	TGTGCCAGCAGCTCCCCGGATGGTCGGAACACTGAAGCTTTCTTT	CASSSPDGRNTEAFF
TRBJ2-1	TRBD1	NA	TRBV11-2	TGTGCCAGCAGCCCCAGTGGACAGGTCGAAGAGCAGTTCTTC	CASSPSGQVEEQFF
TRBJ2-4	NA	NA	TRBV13	TGTGCCAGCAGCTTAGGCAGCAAAAACATTCAGTACTTC	CASSLGSKNIQYF
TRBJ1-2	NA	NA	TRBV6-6	TGTGCCAGCAGTTACTCGGAACTCAGGGATACCTATGGCTACACCTTC	CASSYSELRDTYGYTF
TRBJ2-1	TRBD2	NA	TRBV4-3	TGCGCCAGCAGCCAAGAGTGGCGGGAGGGAGGGTATGAGCAGTTCTTC	CASSQEWREGGYEQFF
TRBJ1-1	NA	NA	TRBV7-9	TGTGCCAGCAGCGCAGAGGCCGGATGGAAAGCTTTCTTT	CASSAEAGWKAFF
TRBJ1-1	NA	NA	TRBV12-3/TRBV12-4	TGTGCCAGCAGTTTAGATGTGGCAGATGAAGCTTTCTTT	CASSLDVADEAFF
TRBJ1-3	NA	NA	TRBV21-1	TGTGCCAGCAGCGGGACCTTCTCTGGAAACACCATATATTTT	CASSGTFSGNTIYF
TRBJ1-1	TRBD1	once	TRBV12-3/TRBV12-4	TGTGCCAGCAGTTTAAGGCTCCAATCGAAGACAGGGGGCACTGAAGCTTTCTTT	CASSLRLQSKTGGTEAFF
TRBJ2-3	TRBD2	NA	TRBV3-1	TGTGCCAGCAGCCAAGATCCTAGCGGGGCAATCACAGATACGCAGTATTTT	CASSQDPSGAITDTQYF
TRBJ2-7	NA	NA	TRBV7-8	TGTGCCAGCAGCCCCGTCGAGGGGACAATTAGCTCCTACGAGCAGTACTTC	CASSPVEGTISSYEQYF
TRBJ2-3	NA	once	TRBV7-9	TGTGCCAGCAGCTCGGGCGGGAGCACAGATACGCAGTATTTT	CASSSGGSTDTQYF
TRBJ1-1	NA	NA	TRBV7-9	TGTGCCAGCAGCTTAGGGTCTCTGGGGTCCACTGAAGCTTTCTTT	CASSLGSLGSTEAFF
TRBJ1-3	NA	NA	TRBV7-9	TGTGCCAGCAGCTTAAGCCAGGGAGAATTAAACACCATATATTTT	CASSLSQGELNTIYF
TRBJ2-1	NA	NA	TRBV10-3	TGTGCCATCAGTGAACAGAGTTACAATGAGCAGTTCTTC	CAISEQSYNEQFF
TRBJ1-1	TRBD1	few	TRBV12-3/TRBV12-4	TGTGCCAGCAGTCCCAGGACAGGGAGTACTGAAGCTTTCTTT	CASSPRTGSTEAFF
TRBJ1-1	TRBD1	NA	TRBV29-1	TGCAGCGTTGGGGACCCTGGGGGACAGCTGAACACTGAAGCTTTCTTT	CSVGDPGGQLNTEAFF
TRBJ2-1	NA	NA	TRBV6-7	TGTGCCAGTACTGAGTGCGAGCAGTTCTTC	CASTECEQFF
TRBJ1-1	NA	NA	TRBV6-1	TGTGCCAGCAGTGAAGACGGATACACTGAAGCTTTCTTT	CASSEDGYTEAFF
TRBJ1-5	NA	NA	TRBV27	TGTGCCAGCAGTCACGGTAGCAATCAGCCCCAGCATTTT	CASSHGSNQPQHF
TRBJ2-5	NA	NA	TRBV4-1	TGCGCCAGCAGCCAAGATAATAGGGAGGCCAACCAAGAGACCCAGTACTTC	CASSQDNREANQETQYF
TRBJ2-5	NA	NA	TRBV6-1	TGTGCCAGCAGTGAAGAGGTGGGGCTTGGGAGGGAGACCCAGTACTTC	CASSEEVGLGRETQYF
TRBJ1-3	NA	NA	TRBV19	TGTGCCAGTCCAACGGACTCTGGAAACACCATATATTTT	CASPTDSGNTIYF
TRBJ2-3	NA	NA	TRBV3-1	TGTGCCAGCAGCCCCCCGTGGGGGGTTGAGGGAACAGATACGCAGTATTTT	CASSPPWGVEGTDTQYF
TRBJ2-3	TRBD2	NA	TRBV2	TGTGCCAGCAGCGGAGGCGGGAGGGCCATTTGGGATACGCAGTATTTT	CASSGGGRAIWDTQYF
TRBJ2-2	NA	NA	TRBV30	TGTGCCGCTTTAGCGGAGGTCGGCACCGGGGAGCTGTTTTTT	CAALAEVGTGELFF
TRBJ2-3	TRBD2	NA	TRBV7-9	TGTGCCAGCAAGGTCGCGGGAGGGCCGGGGGATACGCAGTATTTT	CASKVAGGPGDTQYF